The next 16 T cell receptor beta chains were all read from a single sample in a study of graft-versus-host responses after intestinal transplantation. This table comes from immunoSEQ multiplex PCR, and its TCRdb copy is limited to in-frame clones, with some not included. The data hold approximately 8,300 clones, with over 25% observed a single time. The study plated about 200,000 CFSE-labeled responders with about 200,000 irradiated, violet-dye-labeled stimulators. The sample was alloreactive CD8+ T cells from a mixed lymphocyte reaction culture, taken before transplantation. The subset denotes: CFSE-low proliferating T cells sorted from roughly six-day pre-transplant mixed lymphocyte reaction (GvH or HvG direction). The receptors were sampled from a human patient who was an organ donor for intestinal transplantation.

This clone has just a few counts. This sequence joins TRBV5-4 and TRBJ2-3; TRBD1 is a possible D gene (5 bases). V was trimmed by 1 base and J by 2 bases, leaving 8 bases between them. Germline CDR1 is SGHNT and CDR2 is YYREEE (reference sequence). This CDR3 has 14 amino acids. CDR3 protein: CASSLLGATDTQYF. In DNA form, the CDR3 reads TGTGCCAGCAGCTTGCTTGGGGCCACAGATACGCAGTATTTT. The whole variable domain, filled in from reference TRBV5-4 and TRBJ2-3, reads ETGVTQSPTHLIKTRGQQVTLRCSSQSGHNTVSWYQQALGQGPQFIFQYYREEENGRGNFPPRFSGLQFPNYSSELNVNALELDDSALYLCASSLLGATDTQYFGPGTRLTVL.

This clone showed up just a few times. A far larger clone is a single base away, which makes a read error likely. The chain joins TRBV4-3 to TRBJ1-5; possibly TRBD1 for D (5 bases). CDR1 LGHNA and CDR2 YSLEER come from the germline V gene. The CDR3 spans 15 residues. CDR3 bases: TGCGCCAGCAGCCAAGACAGGGCCAGCAAGCAGCCCCAGCATTTT. Protein sequence: CASSQDRASKQPQHF.

The V and J genes are TRBV30 and TRBJ2-3; D perhaps matches TRBD2 (6 bases). V gave up 1 base and J gave up 3 bases, with 23 bases separating them. Germline-derived CDR1 and CDR2 are GTSNPN and SVGIG (reference sequence). The CDR3 spans 18 residues. The CDR3 protein is CAWSARVRLSGLTDTQYF. The CDR3 DNA sequence: TGTGCCTGGAGTGCCAGAGTGCGGTTGAGCGGGTTGACAGATACGCAGTATTTT. The full variable domain, completed using reference TRBV30 and TRBJ2-3, is SQTIHQWPATLVQPVGSPLSLECTVEGTSNPNLYWYRQAAGRGLQLLFYSVGIGQISSEVPQNLSASRPQDRQFILSSKKLLLSDSGFYLCAWSARVRLSGLTDTQYFGPGTRLTVL.

The chain joins TRBV6-5 to TRBJ2-3; D may correspond to TRBD1 or TRBD2 (6 bases each). The CDR3 extends over 15 amino acids. Germline V gene sequence: CDR1 MNHEY, CDR2 SVGAGI. The V gene lost 2 bases and the J gene lost 6 bases, with 15 bases spanning the gap. This CDR3 reads CASSYIGGIADTQYF. In DNA, the CDR3 is TGTGCCAGCAGTTACATAGGGGGGATTGCGGATACGCAGTATTTT.

The rearrangement uses TRBV27 and TRBJ1-4; D remains ambiguous. CDR1 is MNHEY and CDR2 is SMNVEV in the germline V gene (reference sequence). The germline V and J ends were trimmed by 2 bases and 8 bases, with 12 bases remaining between them. CDR3 length equals 14 residues. The CDR3 bases are TGTGCCAGCAGTTTAGTGGCGCAAAGGGAAAAACTGTTTTTT. Translating gives CASSLVAQREKLFF.

This clone was detected a few times. The junction does not match germline at one end; this may be a read error. J is TRBJ1-2 and V is TRBV5-1, with D uncertain. The CDR3 contains 14 residues. Germline CDR1 and CDR2: SGHRS and YFSETQ. CDR3 in DNA: TGTGCCAGCAGCCTGCAGAGTTCTAACTATGGCTACACCTTC. This sequence encodes CASSLQSSNYGYTF.

By share of the sample, this clone is medium-sized. The chain has TRBV15 and TRBJ1-2, with 11 bases that match TRBD1. This CDR3 has 18 residues. Germline CDR1 LNHNV, CDR2 YYDKDF (reference sequence). With V trimmed by 2 bases and J by 0 bases, 8 bases remained unmatched. The CDR3 spells CATSRPGQGAAPNYGYTF. The CDR3 region has the DNA TGTGCCACCAGCAGACCCGGACAGGGGGCAGCCCCTAACTATGGCTACACCTTC. The full variable domain, rest sourced from reference TRBV15 and TRBJ1-2, is DAMVIQNPRYQVTQFGKPVTLSCSQTLNHNVMYWYQQKSSQAPKLLFHYYDKDFNNEADTPDNFQSRRPNTSFCFLDIRSPGLGDTAMYLCATSRPGQGAAPNYGYTFGSGTRLTVV.

The genes are TRBV5-1 and TRBJ2-2, with D possibly matching TRBD1 (5 bases). CDR1 SGHRS and CDR2 YFSETQ come from the germline V gene. Deletions cut 4 bases from V and 1 base from J, with 8 bases between. This CDR3 has 14 amino acids. This CDR3 reads CASSAGQNTGELFF. In nucleotides, the CDR3 is TGCGCCAGCAGCGCCGGACAGAACACCGGGGAGCTGTTTTTT. Based on the CDR3 plus reference TRBV5-1 and TRBJ2-2, the full variable domain is KAGVTQTPRYLIKTRGQQVTLSCSPISGHRSVSWYQQTPGQGLQFLFEYFSETQRNKGNFPGRFSGRQFSNSRSEMNVSTLELGDSALYLCASSAGQNTGELFFGEGSRLTVL.

The sample holds a few counts of this clone. A much larger clone is a single base away; this may be a read error. Other DNA sequences in the same sample also yield this CDR3. The chain combines TRBV30 with TRBJ2-1; D is perhaps TRBD2 (7 bases). CDR3 length equals 14 residues. Germline V gives CDR1 GTSNPN, CDR2 SVGIG (reference sequence). The CDR3 here is CAWSDGGRGNEQFF. The CDR3 DNA reads as TGCGCCTGGAGTGACGGGGGGCGGGGCAATGAGCAGTTCTTC.

The J gene is TRBJ1-1, the V gene TRBV6-4; D is uncertain. V was pared by 3 bases and J by 5 bases, with 10 bases between. The CDR3 is 13 amino acids. Germline lookup yields CDR1 MRHNA and CDR2 SNTAGT. CDR3 sequence (DNA): TGTGCCAGCAGTGAAGGCGATAGAACTGAAGCTTTCTTT. This encodes CASSEGDRTEAFF.

This clone came up a few times. The V and J genes are TRBV4-3 and TRBJ2-3; D unclear. V was shortened by 1 base and J by 1 base, with 9 bases between the two germline ends. This CDR3 is 15 amino acids long. Per the germline V gene, CDR1 is LGHNA and CDR2 is YSLEER. The CDR3 region has the DNA TGCGCCAGCAGCCAAGTTTTTCTAGGCACAGATACGCAGTATTTT. Protein product: CASSQVFLGTDTQYF.

The chain is built from TRBV6-1 and TRBJ2-7; a possible D gene is TRBD1 (5 bases). Looked up from germline, CDR1 is MNHNS and CDR2 is SASEGT. Trimming took off 5 bases at V and 3 bases at J, with 14 bases between the two ends. The CDR3 is made up of 14 amino acids. CDR3 sequence reads: CASSRGLYYYEQYF. CDR3 sequence (DNA): TGTGCCAGCAGTAGGGGTCTCTACTACTACGAGCAGTACTTC.

As DNA, the CDR3 is TGTGCCAACCTAGGGGGGAACACTGAAGCTTTCTTT. The encoded protein is CANLGGNTEAFF. The gene calls are TRBV25-1 and TRBJ1-1; D may be TRBD1 (6 bases). Trimming took 10 bases from V and 1 from J, leaving 10 bases between them. Germline CDR1 reads MGHDK; CDR2 reads SYGVNS. The CDR3 runs 12 residues.

This clone was seen a handful of times. The chain has TRBV10-1 and TRBJ2-7; TRBD1 might be the D (6 bases). Germline loops: CDR1 WNHNN, CDR2 SYGVQD (reference sequence). V was shortened by 0 bases and J by 0 bases, with 12 bases between the two germline ends. The CDR3 is made up of 16 amino acids. CDR3 amino acids: CASSESLGTNSYEQYF. The CDR3 DNA sequence: TGCGCCAGCAGTGAGTCGTTGGGGACAAACTCCTACGAGCAGTACTTC.

On this clone itself: Its ends do not fully match the called genes, so a read error is possible. V is TRBV4-1 and J is TRBJ1-6, with a tentative D call TRBD1 (6 bases). The CDR3 loop spans 21 amino acids. CDR1 is MGHRA, CDR2 YSYEKL, per germline. The CDR3 DNA is TGCGCCCGCAGCCAAGATAGGGGGGGGGCCCCCCGCCGATCCTATAATTCACCCCTCCACTTT. Translating it yields CARSQDRGGAPRRSYNSPLHF.

This clone was counted only a few times. A far larger clone is one nucleotide away, so this likely arose from a read error. The chain couples TRBV4-1 to TRBJ1-2; TRBD1 matches 8 bases. CDR1 and CDR2 (germline): MGHRA, YSYEKL. This CDR3 is built from 13 residues. The CDR3 region is CAGSLDRDYGYTF. The DNA for the CDR3 is TGCGCCGGCAGCCTGGACAGGGACTATGGCTACACCTTC.